This T cell receptor (beta chain) was sequenced in a study of blood T cell repertoires in COVID-19. Study information: COVID-19 samples from acute and convalescent phases originated in the United States, Italy and Spain. PBMCs, B-cell-depleted T cells, or T cells were the source of the cDNA or gDNA that made up the material.

In the original analysis: Reference gene primer amplification gave nucleated cell count estimates. Clones were read by immunoSEQ multiplex PCR, and TCRdb kept only the in-frame ones, dropping some. V and J calls and clone size are copied from that table; D and trimming were computed from the DNA. Among about 160,000 clones, 80% to 90% were seen once, and the ten largest hold around 5%. Per germline, CDR1 MDHEN and CDR2 SYDVKM. The ends lost 7 bases at V and 3 bases at J; junction bases unmatched: 13. The CDR3 length is 16 residues. The V call is TRBV28, the J call TRBJ2-5; TRBD1 matches at 8 bases. The receptor comes from a woman aged 45 to 65 with COVID-19, enrolled during active disease. The sample comprised peripheral blood. This CDR3 is CASTHLGTGDKETQYF. CDR3 nucleotides: TGTGCCAGCACCCATCTCGGGACAGGAGATAAAGAGACCCAGTACTTC.